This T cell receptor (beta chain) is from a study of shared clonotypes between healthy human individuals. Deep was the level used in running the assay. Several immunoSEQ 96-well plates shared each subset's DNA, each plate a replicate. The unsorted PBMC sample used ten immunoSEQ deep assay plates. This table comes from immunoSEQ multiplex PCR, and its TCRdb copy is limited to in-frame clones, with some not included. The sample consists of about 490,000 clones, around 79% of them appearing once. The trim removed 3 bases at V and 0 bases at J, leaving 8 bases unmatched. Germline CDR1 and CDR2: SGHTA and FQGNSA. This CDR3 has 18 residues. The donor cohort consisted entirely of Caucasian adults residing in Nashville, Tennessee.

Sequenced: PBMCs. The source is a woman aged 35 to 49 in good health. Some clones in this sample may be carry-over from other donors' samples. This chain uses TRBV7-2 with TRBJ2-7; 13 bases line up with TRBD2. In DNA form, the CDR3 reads TGTGCCAGCAGCTTGAGAGGGACTAGCGGGACTAGCTCCTACGAGCAGTACTTC. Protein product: CASSLRGTSGTSSYEQYF.